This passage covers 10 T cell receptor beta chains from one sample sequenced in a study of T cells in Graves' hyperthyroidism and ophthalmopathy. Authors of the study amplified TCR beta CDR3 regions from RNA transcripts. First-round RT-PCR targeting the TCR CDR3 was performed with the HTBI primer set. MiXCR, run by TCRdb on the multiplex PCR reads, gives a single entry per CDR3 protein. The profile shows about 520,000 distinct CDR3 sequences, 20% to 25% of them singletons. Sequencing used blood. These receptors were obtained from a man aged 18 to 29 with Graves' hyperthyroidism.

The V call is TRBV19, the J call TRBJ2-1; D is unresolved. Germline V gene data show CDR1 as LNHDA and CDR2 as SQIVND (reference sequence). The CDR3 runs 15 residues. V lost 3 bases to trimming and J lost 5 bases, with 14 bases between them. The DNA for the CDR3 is TGTGCCAGTAGTATGGCCCGGAGAGGAGACAATGAGCAGTTCTTC. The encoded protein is CASSMARRGDNEQFF.

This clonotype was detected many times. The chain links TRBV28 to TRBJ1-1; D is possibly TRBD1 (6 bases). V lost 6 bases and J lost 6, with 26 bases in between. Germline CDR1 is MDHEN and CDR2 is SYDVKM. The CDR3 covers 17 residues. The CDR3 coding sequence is TGTGCCAGCAGCCTCGTTAACTGGGACACCCAAGGGGCTGAAGCTTTCTTT. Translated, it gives CASSLVNWDTQGAEAFF. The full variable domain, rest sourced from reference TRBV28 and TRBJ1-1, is DVKVTQSSRYLVKRTGEKVFLECVQDMDHENMFWYRQDPGLGLRLIYFSYDVKMKEKGDIPEGYSVSREKKERFSLILESASTNQTSMYLCASSLVNWDTQGAEAFFGQGTRLTVV.

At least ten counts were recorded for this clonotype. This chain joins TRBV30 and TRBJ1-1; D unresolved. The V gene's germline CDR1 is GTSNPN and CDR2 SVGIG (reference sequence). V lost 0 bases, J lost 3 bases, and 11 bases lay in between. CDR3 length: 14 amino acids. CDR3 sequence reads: CAWSVPGRHTEAFF. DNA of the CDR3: TGTGCCTGGAGTGTACCCGGACGGCACACTGAAGCTTTCTTT.

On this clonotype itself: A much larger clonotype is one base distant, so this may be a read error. CDR3: CSARGTGSVIFF. In DNA, the CDR3 is TGCAGTGCTAGAGGGACAGGGTCTGTTATTTTCTTT. The chain recombines TRBV20-1 with TRBJ1-1; 8 nucleotides align to TRBD1. The J segment lost 13 bases and the V segment lost 1 base, leaving 8 bases of the junction unmatched. CDR3 length: 12 residues. Per the germline V gene, CDR1 is DFQATT and CDR2 is SNEGSKA (reference sequence).

The CDR3: CAWSVDGASNQPQHF. The CDR3 region has the DNA TGTGCCTGGAGTGTGGACGGCGCTAGCAATCAGCCCCAGCATTTT. This chain connects TRBV30 to TRBJ1-5, with D uncertain. Germline V gene sequence: CDR1 GTSNPN, CDR2 SVGIG (reference sequence). Trimming cost V 0 bases and J 0 bases, with 9 bases left between them. CDR3 length: 15 amino acids.

CDR3 coding DNA: TGTGCCAGCACCACTCGGGGGCTTATAGCCAAAAACATTCAGTACTTC. This gives the protein CASTTRGLIAKNIQYF. The chain employs TRBV11-2 and TRBJ2-4; the D gene could be TRBD1 or TRBD2 (6 bases each). The length of the CDR3 is 16 residues. The germline V gene has CDR1 SGHAT and CDR2 FQNNGV. With 7 bases removed from V and 0 bases from J, the gap between germline ends came to 16 bases.

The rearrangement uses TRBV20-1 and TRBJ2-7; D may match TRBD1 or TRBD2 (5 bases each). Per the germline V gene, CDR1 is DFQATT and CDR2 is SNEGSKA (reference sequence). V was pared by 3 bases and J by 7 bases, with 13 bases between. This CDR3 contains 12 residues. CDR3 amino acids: CSARKSGSEQYF. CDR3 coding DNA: TGCAGTGCTAGGAAGTCAGGGAGTGAGCAGTACTTC.

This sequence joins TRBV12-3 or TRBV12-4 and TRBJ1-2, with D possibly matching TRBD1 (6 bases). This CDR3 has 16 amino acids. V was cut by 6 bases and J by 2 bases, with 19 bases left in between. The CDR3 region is CASRPNRAGLNYGYTF. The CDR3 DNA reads TGTGCCAGCAGACCCAACAGGGCAGGGTTGAACTATGGCTACACCTTC.

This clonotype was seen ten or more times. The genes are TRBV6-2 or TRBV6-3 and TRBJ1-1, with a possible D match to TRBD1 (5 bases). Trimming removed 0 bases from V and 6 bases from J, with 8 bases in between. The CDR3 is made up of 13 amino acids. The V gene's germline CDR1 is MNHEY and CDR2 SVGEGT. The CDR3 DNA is TGTGCCAGCAGTTACTCGGGACCCCCTGAAGCTTTCTTT. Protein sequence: CASSYSGPPEAFF.

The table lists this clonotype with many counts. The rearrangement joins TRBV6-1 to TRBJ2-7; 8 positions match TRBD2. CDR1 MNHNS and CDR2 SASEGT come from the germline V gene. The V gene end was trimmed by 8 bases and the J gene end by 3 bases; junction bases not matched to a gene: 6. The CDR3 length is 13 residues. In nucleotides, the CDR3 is TGTGCCAGCGGGGCGGGAGGTATCTACGAGCAGTACTTC. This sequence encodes CASGAGGIYEQYF.